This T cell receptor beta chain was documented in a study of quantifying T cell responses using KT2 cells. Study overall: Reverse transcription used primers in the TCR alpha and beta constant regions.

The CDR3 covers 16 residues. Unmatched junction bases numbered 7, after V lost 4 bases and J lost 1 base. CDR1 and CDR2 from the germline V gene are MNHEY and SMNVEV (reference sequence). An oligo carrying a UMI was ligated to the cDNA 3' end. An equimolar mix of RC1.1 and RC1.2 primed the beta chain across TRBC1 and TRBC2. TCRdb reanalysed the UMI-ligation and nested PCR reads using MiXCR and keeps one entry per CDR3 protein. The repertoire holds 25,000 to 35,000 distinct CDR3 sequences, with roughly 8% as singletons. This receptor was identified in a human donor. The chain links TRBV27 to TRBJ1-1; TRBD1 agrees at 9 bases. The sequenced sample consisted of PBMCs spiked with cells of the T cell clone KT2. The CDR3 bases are TGTGCCAGCAGTTCGAAACAGGGGGCTCCGAACACTGAAGCTTTCTTT. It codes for CASSSKQGAPNTEAFF.